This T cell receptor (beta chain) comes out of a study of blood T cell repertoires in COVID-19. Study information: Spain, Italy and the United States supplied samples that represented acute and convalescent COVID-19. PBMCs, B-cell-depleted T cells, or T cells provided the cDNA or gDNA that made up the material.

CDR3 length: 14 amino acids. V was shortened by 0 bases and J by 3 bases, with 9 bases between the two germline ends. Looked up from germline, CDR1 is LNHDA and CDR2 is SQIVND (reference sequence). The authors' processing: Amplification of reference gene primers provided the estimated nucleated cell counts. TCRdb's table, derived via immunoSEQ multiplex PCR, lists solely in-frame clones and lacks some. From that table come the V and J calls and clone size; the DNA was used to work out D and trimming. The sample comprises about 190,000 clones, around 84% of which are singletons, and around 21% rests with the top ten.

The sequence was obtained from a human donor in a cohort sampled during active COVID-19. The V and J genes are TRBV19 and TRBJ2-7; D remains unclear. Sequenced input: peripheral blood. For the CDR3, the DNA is TGTGCCAGTAGTATAGATCCAACCGGCTACGAGCAGTACTTC. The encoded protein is CASSIDPTGYEQYF.